This T cell receptor beta chain derives from a study of neurological immune-mediated disorders. This clonotype was picked up many times. With 4 bases removed from V and 5 bases from J, the gap between germline ends came to 9 bases. Germline values: CDR1 ENHRY, CDR2 SYGVKD. The CDR3 totals 12 residues. With 10-nucleotide random UMIs included, cDNA was synthesized by 5'RACE. TCRdb analysed the 5' RACE reads with MiXCR anew, one entry per CDR3 protein. This table has tens of thousands of distinct CDR3 sequences, 4.5% to 6% appearing once. The TCR comes from a woman between 70 and 85 years old with multiple sclerosis. The V and J genes are TRBV10-3 and TRBJ2-7, with D unresolved. The sequencing sample was made of PBMCs. The CDR3 bases are TGTGCCATCAGTGGGTCCACCGACGAGCAGTACTTC. Amino acid sequence: CAISGSTDEQYF.